This TCR beta chain derives from a study of CD8+CD57+ T cells in acquired aplastic anemia. Study background: Quantities of DNA derived from sorted CD4+ and CD8+ cells averaged around 3 ug. Points from the study as a whole: Patient and control CD8+ Simpson's diversity was not significantly different. Researchers report that around 31 CD8+ CDR3 sequences appeared in both patients and controls.

Flow cytometry had shown expanded CD8+CD57+ cells in the patients chosen for sequencing. Diagnosis of severe acquired aplastic anemia applied to all patients. Genomic DNA provided the template from which TCR beta VDJ and CDR3 profiles were obtained. TCRdb recomputed calls from the reads with MiXCR, one row per CDR3 protein. This table holds 200,000 to 250,000 distinct CDR3 sequences, 40% to 60% found once. On this clonotype: Its antigen is still unknown.

The V gene's germline CDR1 is ENHRY and CDR2 SYGVKD. V was shortened by 2 bases and J by 4 bases, with 3 bases between the two germline ends. This CDR3 region has 13 residues. The sequenced sample consisted of sorted CD4+, CD8+, or CD8+CD57+ T cells (not recorded which) from PBMCs. The chain is built from TRBV10-3 and TRBJ2-6; D is ambiguous. This receptor was taken from a human donor with aplastic anemia. The CDR3 DNA is TGTGCCATCAGTGAGCCCGGGGCCAACGTCCTGACTTTC. Its protein is CAISEPGANVLTF.